The TCR beta chain under discussion was sequenced for a study of cytomegalovirus exposure and HLA in healthy donors. General observations from the study: The authors judged a highly shared variant cluster likely a sequencing artifact. Among TCR beta chains, those listed as cytomegalovirus-associated numbered more than 150.

This cohort consisted of healthy bone marrow donors. The CDR3 loop spans 15 amino acids. The trim removed 6 bases at V and 6 bases at J, leaving 8 bases unmatched. Looked up from germline, CDR1 is MDHEN and CDR2 is SYDVKM. As concerns this clone: Its antigen is undetermined.

Use of 60 Vbeta and 13 Jbeta primers characterized the PCR. In the authors' workflow: Later, tens of millions of unique TCR beta chains were counted in an analysis, and about 10 million of them were shared. Sequenced by immunoSEQ multiplex PCR; TCRdb stores in-frame clones only, minus some. Clonal size and the V and J genes are those of that table, whereas D and trimming came from the DNA. The sample carries 150,000 to 200,000 clones, roughly 87% recorded once. The material sequenced was PBMCs. The V and J genes are TRBV28 and TRBJ1-6, with 7 bases matching TRBD1. The TCR was taken from a man in his fifties or sixties in good health and CMV-seropositive. CDR3 in amino acids: CASSYRQGFNSPLHF. CDR3 nucleotides: TGTGCCAGCAGCTATCGACAGGGTTTTAATTCACCCCTCCACTTT.